This T cell receptor (beta chain) was found in a study of low-dose radiotherapy and immunotherapy resistance in tumors. Alpha- and beta-chain coverage of first-strand cDNA came from TRAV- and TRBV-specific primers. TCR amplification involved around 22 PCR cycles with a constant-region primer and V-primer adapter. TCRdb independently ran MiXCR on the reads; one entry per CDR3 protein. This table holds some 100,000 distinct CDR3 sequences, about 20% found once. This CDR3 has 13 amino acids. From germline, CDR1 is MNHEY and CDR2 SMNVEV (reference sequence). Trimming took 5 bases from V and 0 from J, leaving 5 bases between them. This clonotype was seen many times. As to time point: after trial treatment. The treatment here: LDRT plus nivolumab, ipilimumab, low-dose cyclophosphamide and aspirin (RACIN trial).

The V gene is TRBV27, the J gene TRBJ1-5; D is unresolved. The source was PBMCs, collected after low-dose radiotherapy plus immunotherapy. This TCR was sampled from a male donor with prostate cancer. CDR3 loop: CASSKGSNQPQHF. DNA for the CDR3: TGTGCCAGCAGTAAGGGTAGCAATCAGCCCCAGCATTTT.